The T cell receptor beta chain described here comes from a study of T-cell reconstitution after alpha-beta-depleted transplantation in children. This CDR3 has 12 amino acids. Germline V CDR1 and CDR2: SGHRS, YFSETQ. The V end was cut by 0 bases, the J end by 4 bases, with 4 bases between. Researchers prepared the TCRbeta library using unique molecular identifiers, the study reports. TCRdb analysed the PCR reads with MiXCR anew, one entry per CDR3 protein. Among about 420,000 distinct CDR3 sequences listed, 16% were seen once. The V gene is TRBV5-1, the J gene TRBJ2-5; D not certain. The TCR originated in a boy in the first two years of life who had a stem cell transplant for Wiskott-Aldrich syndrome, so the T cells may come from the graft donor. This sample comprised PBMCs, mostly from graft donor cells, obtained 360 days after TCRalphabeta/CD19-depleted stem cell transplant. CDR3 nucleotides: TGCGCCAGCAGCTTGGCCTCAGAGACCCAGTACTTC. The encoded protein is CASSLASETQYF.